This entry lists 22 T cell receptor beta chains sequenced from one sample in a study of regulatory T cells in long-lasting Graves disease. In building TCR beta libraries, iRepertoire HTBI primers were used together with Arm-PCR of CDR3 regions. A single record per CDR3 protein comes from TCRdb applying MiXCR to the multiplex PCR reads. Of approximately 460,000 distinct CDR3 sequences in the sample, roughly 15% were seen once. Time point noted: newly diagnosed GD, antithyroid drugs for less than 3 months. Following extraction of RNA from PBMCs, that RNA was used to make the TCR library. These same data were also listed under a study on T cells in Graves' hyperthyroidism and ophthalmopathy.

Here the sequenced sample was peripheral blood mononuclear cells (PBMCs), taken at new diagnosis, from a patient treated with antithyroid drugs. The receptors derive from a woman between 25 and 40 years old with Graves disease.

In nucleotides, the CDR3 is TGTGCCACCAGCAGAGGTTATTACAATGAGCAGTTCTTC. Its translation: CATSRGYYNEQFF. This sequence joins TRBV15 and TRBJ2-1; D gene uncertain. CDR1 is LNHNV and CDR2 is YYDKDF in the germline V gene (reference sequence). This CDR3 comprises 13 residues. The germline V and J ends were trimmed by 1 base and 4 bases, with 5 bases remaining between them.

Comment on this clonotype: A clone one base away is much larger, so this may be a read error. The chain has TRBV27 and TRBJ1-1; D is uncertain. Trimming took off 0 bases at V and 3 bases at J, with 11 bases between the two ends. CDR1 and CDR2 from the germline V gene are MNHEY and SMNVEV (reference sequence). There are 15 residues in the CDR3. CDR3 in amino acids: CASSLSRDSYTEAFF. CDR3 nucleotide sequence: TGTGCCAGCAGTTTATCAAGAGACTCCTACACTGAAGCTTTCTTT.

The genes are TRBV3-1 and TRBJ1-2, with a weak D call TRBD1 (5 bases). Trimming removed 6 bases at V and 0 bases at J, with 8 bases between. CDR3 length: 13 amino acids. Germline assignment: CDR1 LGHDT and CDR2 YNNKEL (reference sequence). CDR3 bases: TGTGCCAGCAGACCCAGGGCTAACTATGGCTACACCTTC. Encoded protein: CASRPRANYGYTF.

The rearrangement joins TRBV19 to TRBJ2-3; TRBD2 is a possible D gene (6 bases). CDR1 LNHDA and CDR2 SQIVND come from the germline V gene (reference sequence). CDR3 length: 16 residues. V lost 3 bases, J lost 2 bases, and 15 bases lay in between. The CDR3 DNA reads TGTGCCAGTAGTATCCAGAGTAGCGGATTCACAGATACGCAGTATTTT. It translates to CASSIQSSGFTDTQYF.

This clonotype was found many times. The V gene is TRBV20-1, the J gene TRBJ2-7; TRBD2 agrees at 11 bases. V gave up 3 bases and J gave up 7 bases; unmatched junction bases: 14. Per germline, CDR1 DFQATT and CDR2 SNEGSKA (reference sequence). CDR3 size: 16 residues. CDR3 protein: CSASSLAGVKTREQYF. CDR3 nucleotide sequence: TGCAGTGCTAGCTCACTAGCGGGAGTCAAGACGAGGGAGCAGTACTTC.

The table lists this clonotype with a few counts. CDR3 nucleotides: TGTGCCAGTAGTATCGGGGCAGGGAGCACTGAAGCTTTCTTT. Its translation is CASSIGAGSTEAFF. The chain employs TRBV19 and TRBJ1-1; D is perhaps TRBD1 (5 bases). The CDR3 has 14 amino acids. Germline CDR1 LNHDA, CDR2 SQIVND (reference sequence). V was shortened by 3 bases and J by 4 bases, with 12 bases between the two germline ends.

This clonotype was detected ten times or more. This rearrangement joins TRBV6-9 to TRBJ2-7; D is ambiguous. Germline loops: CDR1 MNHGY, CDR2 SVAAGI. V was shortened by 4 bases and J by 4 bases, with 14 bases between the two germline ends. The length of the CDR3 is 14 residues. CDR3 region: CASSSNQLGYEQYF. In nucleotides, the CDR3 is TGTGCCAGCAGTTCTAACCAGCTCGGATACGAGCAGTACTTC.

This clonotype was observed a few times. The CDR3 loop is CASSIAVGRGEQYF. The CDR3 coding sequence is TGTGCCAGTAGTATCGCGGTCGGCCGAGGCGAGCAGTACTTC. The rearrangement links TRBV19 to TRBJ2-7; D gene ambiguous. V dropped 3 bases and J dropped 6 bases, with 15 bases sitting between them. The CDR3 is 14 residues long. CDR1 and CDR2 from the germline V gene are LNHDA and SQIVND (reference sequence). Complete variable domain (other parts from reference TRBV19 and TRBJ2-7): DGGITQSPKYLFRKEGQNVTLSCEQNLNHDAMYWYRQDPGQGLRLIYYSQIVNDFQKGDIAEGYSVSREKKESFPLTVTSAQKNPTAFYLCASSIAVGRGEQYFGPGTRLTVT.

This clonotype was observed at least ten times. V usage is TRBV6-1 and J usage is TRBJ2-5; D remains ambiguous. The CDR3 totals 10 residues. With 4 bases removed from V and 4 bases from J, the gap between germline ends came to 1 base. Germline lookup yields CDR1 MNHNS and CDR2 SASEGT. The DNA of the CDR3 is TGTGCCAGCAGTGTAGAGACCCAGTACTTC. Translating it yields CASSVETQYF.

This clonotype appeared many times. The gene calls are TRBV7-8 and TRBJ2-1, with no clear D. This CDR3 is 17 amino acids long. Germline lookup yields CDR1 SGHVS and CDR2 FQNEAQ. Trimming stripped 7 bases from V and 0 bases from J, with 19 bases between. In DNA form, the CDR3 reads TGTGCCAGCACCTCGCCTCACCGGATGAGCTCCTACAATGAGCAGTTCTTC. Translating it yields CASTSPHRMSSYNEQFF.

CDR3 region: CASSIDLRDSLLYGYTF. DNA for the CDR3: TGTGCCAGTAGTATAGATCTCCGGGACAGCTTACTCTATGGCTACACCTTC. This rearrangement joins TRBV19 to TRBJ1-2; 7 nucleotides agree with TRBD1. The CDR3 has 17 amino acids. V trimming: 0 bases; J trimming: 4 bases; junction bases outside the gene matches: 11. Germline CDR1 reads LNHDA; CDR2 reads SQIVND (reference sequence).

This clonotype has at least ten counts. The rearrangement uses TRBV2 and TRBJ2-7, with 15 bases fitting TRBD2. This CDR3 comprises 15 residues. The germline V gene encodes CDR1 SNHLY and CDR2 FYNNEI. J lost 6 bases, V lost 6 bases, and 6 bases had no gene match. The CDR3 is CASRPRTSGRGEQYF. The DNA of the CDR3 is TGTGCCAGCAGACCTCGGACTAGCGGGAGGGGCGAGCAGTACTTC.

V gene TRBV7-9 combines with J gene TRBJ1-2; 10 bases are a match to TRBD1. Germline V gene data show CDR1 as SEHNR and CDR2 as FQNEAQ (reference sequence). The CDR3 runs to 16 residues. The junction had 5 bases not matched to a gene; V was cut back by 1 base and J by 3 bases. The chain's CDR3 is CASSLVGTGVDYGYTF. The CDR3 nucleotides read TGTGCCAGCAGCTTAGTCGGGACAGGGGTGGACTATGGCTACACCTTC.

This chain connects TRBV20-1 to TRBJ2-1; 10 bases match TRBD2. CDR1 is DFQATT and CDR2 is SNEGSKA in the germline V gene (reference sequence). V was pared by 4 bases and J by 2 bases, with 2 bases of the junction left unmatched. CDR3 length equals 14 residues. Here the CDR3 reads CSATLAGAYNEQFF. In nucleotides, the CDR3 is TGCAGTGCTACCCTAGCGGGAGCCTACAATGAGCAGTTCTTC.

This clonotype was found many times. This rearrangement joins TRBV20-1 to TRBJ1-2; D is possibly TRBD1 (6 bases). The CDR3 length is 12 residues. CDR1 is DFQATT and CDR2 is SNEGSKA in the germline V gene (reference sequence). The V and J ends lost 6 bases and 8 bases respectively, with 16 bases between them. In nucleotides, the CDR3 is TGCAGTGCATTTGGCAGGGGAAGAGGCTACACCTTC. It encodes CSAFGRGRGYTF.

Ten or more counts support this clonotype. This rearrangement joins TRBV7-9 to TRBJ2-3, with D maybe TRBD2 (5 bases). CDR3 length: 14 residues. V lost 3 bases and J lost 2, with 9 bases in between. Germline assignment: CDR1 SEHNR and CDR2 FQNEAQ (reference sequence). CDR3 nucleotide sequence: TGTGCCAGCAGCTTGGCGGGTTTCACAGATACGCAGTATTTT. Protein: CASSLAGFTDTQYF.

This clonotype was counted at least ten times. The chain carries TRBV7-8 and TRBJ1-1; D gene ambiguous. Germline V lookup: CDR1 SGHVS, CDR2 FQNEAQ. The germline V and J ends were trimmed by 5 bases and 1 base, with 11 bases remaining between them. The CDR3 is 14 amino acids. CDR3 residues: CASSQGPSNTEAFF. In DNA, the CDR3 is TGTGCCAGCAGCCAAGGCCCCTCGAACACTGAAGCTTTCTTT.

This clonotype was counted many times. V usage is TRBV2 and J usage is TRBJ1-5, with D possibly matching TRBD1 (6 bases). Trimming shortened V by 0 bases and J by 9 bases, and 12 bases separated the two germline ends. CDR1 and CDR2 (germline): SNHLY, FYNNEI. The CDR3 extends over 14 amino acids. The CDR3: CASSEANRVLPQHF. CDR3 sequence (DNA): TGTGCCAGCAGTGAAGCGAACAGGGTATTGCCCCAGCATTTT.

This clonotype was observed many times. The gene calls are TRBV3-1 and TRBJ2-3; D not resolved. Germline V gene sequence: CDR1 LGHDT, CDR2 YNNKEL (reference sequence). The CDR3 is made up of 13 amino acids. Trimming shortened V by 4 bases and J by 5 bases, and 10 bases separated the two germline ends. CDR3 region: CASSLLSRDTQYF. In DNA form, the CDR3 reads TGTGCCAGCAGCCTCTTGAGTCGAGATACGCAGTATTTT.

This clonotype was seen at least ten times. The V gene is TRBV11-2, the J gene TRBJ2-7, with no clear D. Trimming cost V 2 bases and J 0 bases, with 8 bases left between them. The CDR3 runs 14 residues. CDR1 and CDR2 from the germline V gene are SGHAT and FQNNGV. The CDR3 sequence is CASSLRNPSYEQYF. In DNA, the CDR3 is TGTGCCAGCAGCTTACGGAATCCCTCCTACGAGCAGTACTTC.

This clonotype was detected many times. This CDR3 is CSAIWPGSYNEQFF. The CDR3 DNA follows: TGCAGTGCTATATGGCCAGGCTCCTACAATGAGCAGTTCTTC. The chain is built from TRBV20-1 and TRBJ2-1; no clear D. V was clipped by 4 bases and J by 0 bases, with 10 bases between them. The germline V gene encodes CDR1 DFQATT and CDR2 SNEGSKA (reference sequence). The CDR3 has 14 amino acids.

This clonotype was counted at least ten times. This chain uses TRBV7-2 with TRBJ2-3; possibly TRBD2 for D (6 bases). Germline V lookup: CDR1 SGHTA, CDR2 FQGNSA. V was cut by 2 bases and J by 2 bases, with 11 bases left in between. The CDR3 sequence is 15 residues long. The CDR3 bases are TGTGCCAGCAGCTTACGGGACTTACCCACAGATACGCAGTATTTT. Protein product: CASSLRDLPTDTQYF.